This entry features one T cell receptor beta chain sequence. Its specificity is unknown. The read ends 3 residues early relative to the CDR3; the germline J gene fills the gap. This record belongs to a study of T cells in women clearing cervical HPV infection. The study, taken as a whole, reports: TRBV6-7 abundance was lower in cases than controls (around 0.1% versus 0.15%).

Per the germline V gene, CDR1 is LNHDA and CDR2 is SQIVND (reference sequence). V shed 4 bases and J 4 bases; nucleotides not matched to a gene: 7. CDR3 size: 15 residues. Genomic DNA, averaging about 1,200 ng per sample, yielded TCR beta CDR3 via immunoSEQ. Measured with immunoSEQ multiplex PCR; TCRdb has only the in-frame clones, and not every one. The specimen's table records about 32,000 clones. The sample comprised blood buffy coat. The origin of this receptor is a woman between 18 and 70 years old with a cervical HPV16 infection that either progressed to CIN3+ or cleared (not recorded which). V usage is TRBV19 and J usage is TRBJ1-5, with TRBD1 matching 7 bases. The covered CDR3 bases are TGTGCCAGTAGTACACGACAGGGCGCGAATCAGCCC. This sequence encodes CASSTRQGANQP. The entire CDR3 reads CASSTRQGANQPQHF.